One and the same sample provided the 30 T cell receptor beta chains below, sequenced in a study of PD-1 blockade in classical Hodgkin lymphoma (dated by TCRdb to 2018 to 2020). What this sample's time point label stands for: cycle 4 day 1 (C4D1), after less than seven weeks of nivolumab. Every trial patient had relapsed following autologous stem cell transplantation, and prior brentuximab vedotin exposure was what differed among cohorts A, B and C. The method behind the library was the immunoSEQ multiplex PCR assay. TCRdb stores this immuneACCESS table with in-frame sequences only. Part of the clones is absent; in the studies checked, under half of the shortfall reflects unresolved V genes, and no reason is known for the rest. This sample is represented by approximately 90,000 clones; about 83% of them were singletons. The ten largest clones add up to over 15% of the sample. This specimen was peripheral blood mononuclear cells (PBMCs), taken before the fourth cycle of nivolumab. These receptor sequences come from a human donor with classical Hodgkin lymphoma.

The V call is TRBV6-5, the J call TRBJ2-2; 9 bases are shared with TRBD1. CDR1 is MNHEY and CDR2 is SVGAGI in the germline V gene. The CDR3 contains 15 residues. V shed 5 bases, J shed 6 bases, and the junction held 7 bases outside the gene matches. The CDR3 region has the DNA TGTGCCAGCAGTCACGGGACAGGGAGGTCCGGGGAGCTGTTTTTT. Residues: CASSHGTGRSGELFF.

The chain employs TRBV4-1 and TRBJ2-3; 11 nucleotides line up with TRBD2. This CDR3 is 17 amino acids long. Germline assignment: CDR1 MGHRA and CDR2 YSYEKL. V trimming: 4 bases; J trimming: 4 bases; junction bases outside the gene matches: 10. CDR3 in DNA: TGCGCCAGCAGCCGCCGATCGGGACTAGCGGAGGCAGATACGCAGTATTTT. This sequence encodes CASSRRSGLAEADTQYF.

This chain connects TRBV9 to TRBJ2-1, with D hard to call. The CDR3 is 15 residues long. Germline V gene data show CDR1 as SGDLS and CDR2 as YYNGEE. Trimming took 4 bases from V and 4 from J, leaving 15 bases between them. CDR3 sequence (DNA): TGTGCCAGCAGCCCAACCTACTCCTCTTACAATGAGCAGTTCTTC. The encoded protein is CASSPTYSSYNEQFF.

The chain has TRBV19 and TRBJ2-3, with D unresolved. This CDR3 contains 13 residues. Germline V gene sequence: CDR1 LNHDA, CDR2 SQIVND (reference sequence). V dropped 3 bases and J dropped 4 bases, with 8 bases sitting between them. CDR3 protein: CASSMWVSDTQYF. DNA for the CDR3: TGTGCCAGTAGTATGTGGGTTTCAGATACGCAGTATTTT.

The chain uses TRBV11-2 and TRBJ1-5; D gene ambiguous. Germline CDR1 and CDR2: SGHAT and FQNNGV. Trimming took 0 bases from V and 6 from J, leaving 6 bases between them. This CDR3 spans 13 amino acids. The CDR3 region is CASSLDRGQPQHF. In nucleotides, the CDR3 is TGTGCCAGCAGCTTAGATCGCGGTCAGCCCCAGCATTTT.

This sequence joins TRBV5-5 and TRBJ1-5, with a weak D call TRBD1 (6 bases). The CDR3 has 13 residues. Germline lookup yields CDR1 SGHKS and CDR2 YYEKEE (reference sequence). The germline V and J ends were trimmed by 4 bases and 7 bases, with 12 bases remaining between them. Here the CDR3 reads CASSPGVGQPQHF. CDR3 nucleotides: TGTGCCAGCAGCCCAGGGGTCGGGCAGCCCCAGCATTTT.

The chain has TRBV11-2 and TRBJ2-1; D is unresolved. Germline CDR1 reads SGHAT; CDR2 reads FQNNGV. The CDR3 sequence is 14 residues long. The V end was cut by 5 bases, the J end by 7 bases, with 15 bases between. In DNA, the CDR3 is TGTGCCAGCAGCCCCCTCCGCGGTTGGAATGAGCAGTTCTTC. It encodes CASSPLRGWNEQFF.

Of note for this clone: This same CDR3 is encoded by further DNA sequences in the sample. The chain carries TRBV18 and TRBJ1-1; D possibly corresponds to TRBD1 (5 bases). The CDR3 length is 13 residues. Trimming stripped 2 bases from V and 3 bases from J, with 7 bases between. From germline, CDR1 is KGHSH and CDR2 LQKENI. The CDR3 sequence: CASSPARDTEAFF. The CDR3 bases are TGTGCCAGCTCACCAGCCAGGGACACTGAAGCTTTCTTT. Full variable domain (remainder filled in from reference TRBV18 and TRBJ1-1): NAGVMQNPRHLVRRRGQEARLRCSPMKGHSHVYWYRQLPEEGLKFMVYLQKENIIDESGMPKERFSAEFPKEGPSILRIQQVVRGDSAAYFCASSPARDTEAFFGQGTRLTVV.

The CDR3, as DNA: TGTGCCAGTGCGGGACAGGGGGCTGGCTATGGCTACACCTTC. This codes for CASAGQGAGYGYTF. This rearrangement joins TRBV7-8 to TRBJ1-2; 12 nucleotides align to TRBD1. Germline loops: CDR1 SGHVS, CDR2 FQNEAQ. With V trimmed by 9 bases and J by 4 bases, 6 bases remained unmatched. This CDR3 is built from 14 residues.

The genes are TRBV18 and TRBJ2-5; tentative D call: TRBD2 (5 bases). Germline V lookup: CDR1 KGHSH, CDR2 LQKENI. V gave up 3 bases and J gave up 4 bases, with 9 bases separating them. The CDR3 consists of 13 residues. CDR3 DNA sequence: TGTGCCAGCTCACCGGCAGGAGGAGAGACCCAGTACTTC. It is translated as CASSPAGGETQYF.

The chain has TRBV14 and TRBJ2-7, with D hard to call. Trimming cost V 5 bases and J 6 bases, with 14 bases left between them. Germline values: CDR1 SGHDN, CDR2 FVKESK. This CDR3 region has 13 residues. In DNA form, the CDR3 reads TGTGCCAGCAGCGAGGCTTATCGGAGCGAGCAGTACTTC. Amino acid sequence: CASSEAYRSEQYF.

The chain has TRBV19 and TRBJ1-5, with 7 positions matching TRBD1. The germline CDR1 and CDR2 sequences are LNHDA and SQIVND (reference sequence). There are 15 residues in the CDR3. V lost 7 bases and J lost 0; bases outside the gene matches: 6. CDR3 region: CASKTGFYSNQPQHF. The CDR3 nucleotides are TGTGCCAGTAAGACAGGGTTTTATAGCAATCAGCCCCAGCATTTT.

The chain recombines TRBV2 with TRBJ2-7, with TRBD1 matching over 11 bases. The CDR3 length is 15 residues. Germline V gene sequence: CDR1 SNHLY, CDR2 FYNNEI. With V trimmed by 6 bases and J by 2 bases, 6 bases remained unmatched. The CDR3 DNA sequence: TGTGCCAGCAGGATAGGGGGACAGGGGGCCTACGAGCAGTACTTC. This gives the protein CASRIGGQGAYEQYF.

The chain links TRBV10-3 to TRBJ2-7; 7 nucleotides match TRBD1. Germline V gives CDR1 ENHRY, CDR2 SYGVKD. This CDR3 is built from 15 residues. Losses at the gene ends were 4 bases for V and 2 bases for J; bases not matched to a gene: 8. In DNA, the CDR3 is TGTGCCATCAGTGCCGGACAGGTCGCGCCCTACGAGCAGTACTTC. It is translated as CAISAGQVAPYEQYF.

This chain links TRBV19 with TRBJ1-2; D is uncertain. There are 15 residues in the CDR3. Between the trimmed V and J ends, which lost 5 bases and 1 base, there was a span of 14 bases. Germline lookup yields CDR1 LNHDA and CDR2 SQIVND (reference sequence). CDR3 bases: TGTGCCAGTAGTGCCGAAATTACCCATAACTATGGCTACACCTTC. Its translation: CASSAEITHNYGYTF.

The CDR3 loop is CAITNSVSYEQYF. The DNA of the CDR3 is TGTGCCATCACTAACAGCGTTTCCTACGAGCAGTACTTC. The chain links TRBV10-3 to TRBJ2-7; D is unclear. Trimming shortened V by 7 bases and J by 1 base, and 11 bases separated the two germline ends. Germline assignment: CDR1 ENHRY and CDR2 SYGVKD. This CDR3 has 13 residues.

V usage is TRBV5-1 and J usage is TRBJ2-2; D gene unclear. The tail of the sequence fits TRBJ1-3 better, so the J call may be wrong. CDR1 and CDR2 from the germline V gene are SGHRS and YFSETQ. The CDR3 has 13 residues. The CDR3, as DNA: TGCGCCAGCAGCTCCGGAGTTGGAAACACCATATATTTT. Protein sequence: CASSSGVGNTIYF.

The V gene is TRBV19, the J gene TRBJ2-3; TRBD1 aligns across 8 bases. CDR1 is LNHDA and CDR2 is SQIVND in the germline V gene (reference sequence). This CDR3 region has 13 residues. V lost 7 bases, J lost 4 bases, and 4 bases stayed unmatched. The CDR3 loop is CASNPTGADTQYF. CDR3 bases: TGTGCCAGTAACCCGACAGGGGCAGATACGCAGTATTTT.

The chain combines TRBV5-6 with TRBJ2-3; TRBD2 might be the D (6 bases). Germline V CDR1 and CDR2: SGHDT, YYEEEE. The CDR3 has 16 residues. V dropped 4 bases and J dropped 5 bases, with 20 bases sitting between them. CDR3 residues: CASSPPGRDGGDTQYF. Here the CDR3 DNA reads TGTGCCAGCAGCCCGCCCGGCCGGGACGGGGGAGATACGCAGTATTTT.

The CDR3 reads CASSYPRGLHNEQFF. Written as DNA, the CDR3 is TGTGCCAGCAGCTACCCCAGGGGGCTTCACAATGAGCAGTTCTTC. The chain joins TRBV7-9 to TRBJ2-1, with 8 bases aligning to TRBD1. Trimming cost V 4 bases and J 5 bases; bases outside gene matches: 7. The CDR3 runs to 15 residues. Germline CDR1 SEHNR, CDR2 FQNEAQ (reference sequence).

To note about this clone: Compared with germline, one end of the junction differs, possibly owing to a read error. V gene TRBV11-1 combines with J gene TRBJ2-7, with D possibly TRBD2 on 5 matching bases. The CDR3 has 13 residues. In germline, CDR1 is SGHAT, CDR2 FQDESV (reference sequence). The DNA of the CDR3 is TGTGCCAGCAGCCTAGCAGTAGCTTACGAGCAGTACTTC. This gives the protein CASSLAVAYEQYF.

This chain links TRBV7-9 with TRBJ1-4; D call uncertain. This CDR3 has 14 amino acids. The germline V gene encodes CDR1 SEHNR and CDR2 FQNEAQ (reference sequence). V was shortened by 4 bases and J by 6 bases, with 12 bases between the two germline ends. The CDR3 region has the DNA TGTGCCAGCAGCTCGCAAGGATCACATGAAAAACTGTTTTTT. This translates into CASSSQGSHEKLFF.

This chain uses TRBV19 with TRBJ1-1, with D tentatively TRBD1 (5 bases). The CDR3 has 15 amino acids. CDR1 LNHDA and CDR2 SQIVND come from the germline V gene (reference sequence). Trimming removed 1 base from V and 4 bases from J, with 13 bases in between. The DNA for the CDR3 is TGTGCCAGTAGTATAGCCCCGGGGGTTGGCACTGAAGCTTTCTTT. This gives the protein CASSIAPGVGTEAFF.

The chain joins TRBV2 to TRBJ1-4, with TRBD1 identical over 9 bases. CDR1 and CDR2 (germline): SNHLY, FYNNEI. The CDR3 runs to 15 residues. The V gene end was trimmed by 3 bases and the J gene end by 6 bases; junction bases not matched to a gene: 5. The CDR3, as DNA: TGTGCCAGCAGTGACCGGGGACAGGGAGATGAAAAACTGTTTTTT. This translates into CASSDRGQGDEKLFF.

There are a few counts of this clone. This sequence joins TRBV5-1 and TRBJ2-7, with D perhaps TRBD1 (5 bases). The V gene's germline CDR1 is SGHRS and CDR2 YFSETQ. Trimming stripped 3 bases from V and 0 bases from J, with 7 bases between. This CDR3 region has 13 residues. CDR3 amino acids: CASSSRDSYEQYF. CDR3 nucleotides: TGCGCCAGCAGCTCCAGGGACTCCTACGAGCAGTACTTC.

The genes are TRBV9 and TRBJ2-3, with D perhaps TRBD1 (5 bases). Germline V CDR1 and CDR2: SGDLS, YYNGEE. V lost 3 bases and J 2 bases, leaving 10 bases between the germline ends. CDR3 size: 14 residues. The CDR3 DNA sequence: TGTGCCAGCAGCGCCCGACAGTACACAGATACGCAGTATTTT. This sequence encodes CASSARQYTDTQYF.

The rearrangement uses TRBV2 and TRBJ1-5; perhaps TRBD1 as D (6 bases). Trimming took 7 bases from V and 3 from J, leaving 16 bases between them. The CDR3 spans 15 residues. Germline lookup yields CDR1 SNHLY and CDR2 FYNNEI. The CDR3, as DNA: TGTGCCAGCAACCTTGGACAGTCCATCAATCAGCCCCAGCATTTT. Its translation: CASNLGQSINQPQHF.

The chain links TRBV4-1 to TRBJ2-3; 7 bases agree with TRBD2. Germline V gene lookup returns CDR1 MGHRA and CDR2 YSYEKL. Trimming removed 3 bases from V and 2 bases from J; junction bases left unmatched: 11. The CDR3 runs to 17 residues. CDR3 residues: CASSHSPGAGDTDTQYF. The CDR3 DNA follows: TGCGCCAGCAGCCACTCCCCCGGGGCGGGGGACACAGATACGCAGTATTTT.

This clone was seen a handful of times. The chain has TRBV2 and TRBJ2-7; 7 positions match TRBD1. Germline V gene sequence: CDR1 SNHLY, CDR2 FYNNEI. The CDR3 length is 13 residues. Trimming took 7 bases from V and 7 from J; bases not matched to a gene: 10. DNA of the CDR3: TGTGCCAGCACGGTGGGACAGACTCAAGAGCAGTACTTC. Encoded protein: CASTVGQTQEQYF.

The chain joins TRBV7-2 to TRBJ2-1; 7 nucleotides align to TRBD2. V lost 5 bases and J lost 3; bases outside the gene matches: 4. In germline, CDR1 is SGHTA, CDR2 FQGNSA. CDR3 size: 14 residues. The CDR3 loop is CASSQTSRYNEQFF. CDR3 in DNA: TGTGCCAGCAGCCAGACTAGCCGCTACAATGAGCAGTTCTTC.